The 3 T cell receptor beta chains below come from one sample, sequenced in a study of T-cell reconstitution after alpha-beta-depleted transplantation in children. Molecular barcoding with unique molecular identifiers was used for the TCRbeta library. A single record per CDR3 protein comes from TCRdb applying MiXCR to the PCR reads. The sample lists hundreds of thousands of distinct CDR3 sequences, 16% seen once, with over 0.95% in the top ten. The sequenced sample was PBMCs from the stem cell graft donor, obtained from the stem cell graft. These receptors originate from a human donor who donated a stem cell graft to a child with acute myeloid leukemia.

The chain employs TRBV12-3 or TRBV12-4 and TRBJ2-7; no clear D gene. Trimming took 1 base from V and 2 from J, leaving 6 bases between them. This CDR3 contains 13 residues. The CDR3 DNA sequence: TGTGCCAGCAGTTTAGGGAACCCCTACGAGCAGTACTTC. Translated: CASSLGNPYEQYF.

This clonotype was found many times. This sequence joins TRBV20-1 and TRBJ2-3, with TRBD2 identical over 12 bases. This CDR3 contains 15 residues. V shed 4 bases, J shed 4 bases, and the junction held 6 bases outside the gene matches. CDR1 is DFQATT, CDR2 SNEGSKA, per germline (reference sequence). The CDR3, as DNA: TGCAGTGCTAAACGGACTAGCGGGGCCTCAGATACGCAGTATTTT. Protein sequence: CSAKRTSGASDTQYF.

The chain links TRBV4-3 to TRBJ2-2; D is tentatively TRBD1 or TRBD2 (6 bases each). The germline gives CDR1 LGHNA, CDR2 YSLEER. The CDR3 runs 16 residues. The V and J ends lost 1 base and 5 bases respectively, with 14 bases between them. CDR3 coding DNA: TGCGCCAGCAGCCAAGCCCCGGGGGCATGGACCGGGGAGCTGTTTTTT. Residues: CASSQAPGAWTGELFF.